Listed below are T cell receptor beta chains from one sample, sequenced in a study of response to subunit inactivated influenza vaccine. One entry per CDR3 protein, called by TCRdb with MiXCR from the RT-PCR reads. Of more than 500,000 distinct CDR3 sequences detected, about 11% appear once; the ten largest clones hold 11%. The sample was also linked to a second study, of T cells expressing NK-cell markers.

Sequencing used PBMCs from blood, obtained on the day of vaccination. The receptor source for this set is a man aged 45-60 years who received an inactivated influenza vaccine. CDR3s include the opening cysteine and the closing phenylalanine or tryptophan. A D gene is named only where the DNA matches it firmly. Clone size appears in some rows only: once, few, many, or a class for an expanded clone.

D: NA; length: 14; V: TRBV12-3/TRBV12-4; J: TRBJ2-7; size: many; DNA: TGTGCCAGCAGTTTGAGCGGGTTCTCCTACGAGCAGTACTTC; CDR3: CASSLSGFSYEQYF
D: TRBD1; length: 17; V: TRBV20-1; J: TRBJ2-1; size: few; DNA: TGCAGTGCTAGGGCTAGACAGGGTTGGTATTCCTACAATGAGCAGTTCTTC; CDR3: CSARARQGWYSYNEQFF
D: NA; length: 13; V: TRBV7-8; J: TRBJ2-7; size: few; DNA: TGTGCCAGCAGCCGAGGACAGCCCTACGAGCAGTACTTC; CDR3: CASSRGQPYEQYF
D: TRBD1; length: 16; V: TRBV5-1; J: TRBJ2-4; size: few; DNA: TGCGCCAGCAGCCCCCAGGGACAGGGTGGCAAAAACATTCAGTACTTC; CDR3: CASSPQGQGGKNIQYF
D: NA; length: 13; V: TRBV29-1; J: TRBJ1-2; size: few; DNA: TGCAGCGTTGCGGTTGGGGGGATGTATGGCTACACCTTC; CDR3: CSVAVGGMYGYTF
D: NA; length: 14; V: TRBV7-8; J: TRBJ2-1; size: few; DNA: TGTGCCAGCAGCTTAGTAGGTCATCCCAATGAGCAGTTCTTC; CDR3: CASSLVGHPNEQFF
D: TRBD2; length: 16; V: TRBV7-8; J: TRBJ2-3; size: few; DNA: TGTGCCAGCAGCTTAGGTAGCGGGGCCTGGTCAGATACGCAGTATTTT; CDR3: CASSLGSGAWSDTQYF
D: NA; length: 14; V: TRBV5-1; J: TRBJ2-3; size: many; DNA: TGCGCCAGCACCCCCGGACAGAACACAGATACGCAGTATTTT; CDR3: CASTPGQNTDTQYF
D: TRBD1; length: 11; V: TRBV7-9; J: TRBJ1-1; size: NA; DNA: TGTGCCAGCAGCTTTGGACAGGGGGCTTTCTTT; CDR3: CASSFGQGAFF
D: NA; length: 14; V: TRBV2; J: TRBJ2-5; size: NA; DNA: TGTGCCAGCACTGAATTCTCCCCACGGGAGACCCAGTACTTC; CDR3: CASTEFSPRETQYF
D: NA; length: 16; V: TRBV7-9; J: TRBJ2-3; size: few; DNA: TGTGCCAGCAGCTTAGAGGACCTAGCTGGCACAGATACGCAGTATTTT; CDR3: CASSLEDLAGTDTQYF
D: TRBD1; length: 18; V: TRBV6-1; J: TRBJ2-7; size: NA; DNA: TGTGCCAGCAGCCTCCTGGGACAGGGGGCAAATAGAGGATACGAGCAGTACTTC; CDR3: CASSLLGQGANRGYEQYF
D: NA; length: 13; V: TRBV4-2; J: TRBJ2-7; size: NA; DNA: TGTGCCAGGAGCCCCGGGCTCCTCTGCCCGCAGTACTTC; CDR3: CARSPGLLCPQYF
D: TRBD1; length: 15; V: TRBV20-1; J: TRBJ1-2; size: few; DNA: TGCAGTGCCACACAGGGGGCGAAGCTTAACTATGGCTACACCTTC; CDR3: CSATQGAKLNYGYTF
D: TRBD2; length: 16; V: TRBV5-4; J: TRBJ2-1; size: NA; DNA: TGTGCCAGCAGCCACAGGACTAGCGGGGGGGCATATGAGCAGTTCTTC; CDR3: CASSHRTSGGAYEQFF
D: TRBD2; length: 12; V: TRBV3-1; J: TRBJ2-1; size: few; DNA: TGTGCCAGCAGCCAAGAAGGGCGGGGGGCGTTCTTC; CDR3: CASSQEGRGAFF
D: NA; length: 12; V: TRBV7-9; J: TRBJ1-2; size: NA; DNA: TGTGCCAGCAGCCCACAGGGAGGGAGCTACACCTTC; CDR3: CASSPQGGSYTF
D: NA; length: 15; V: TRBV4-3; J: TRBJ2-5; size: few; DNA: TGCGCCAGCAGCCAAGAAGGCAGGGCGTGGGAGACCCAGTACTTC; CDR3: CASSQEGRAWETQYF
D: NA; length: 14; V: TRBV28; J: TRBJ2-7; size: NA; DNA: TGTGCCAGCAGTTTACCGGACAGTACCTACGAGCAGTACTTC; CDR3: CASSLPDSTYEQYF
D: TRBD2; length: 16; V: TRBV7-9; J: TRBJ2-1; size: NA; DNA: TGTGCCAGCAGGTCGGGACTAGCGGGAGGGCCCAATGAGCAGTTCTTC; CDR3: CASRSGLAGGPNEQFF
D: NA; length: 18; V: TRBV19; J: TRBJ1-4; size: few; DNA: TGTGCCAGTAGTATGAGGCCCCAGGCGCGACCCAAGGGGGAAAAACTGTTTTTT; CDR3: CASSMRPQARPKGEKLFF
D: NA; length: 13; V: TRBV5-6; J: TRBJ2-2; size: NA; DNA: TGTGCCAGCAGCTCCTATAGATTCGGGGAGCTGTTTTTT; CDR3: CASSSYRFGELFF
D: NA; length: 15; V: TRBV20-1; J: TRBJ2-3; size: NA; DNA: TGCAGTGCTATCCCCTTGCAGCGGAGCACAGATACGCAGTATTTT; CDR3: CSAIPLQRSTDTQYF
D: TRBD1; length: 16; V: TRBV4-1; J: TRBJ1-5; size: few; DNA: TGCGCCAGCAGCCCCGAAGACAGGGGGCGTTATCAGCCCCAGCATTTT; CDR3: CASSPEDRGRYQPQHF
D: NA; length: 14; V: TRBV20-1; J: TRBJ1-4; size: few; DNA: TGCAGTGCTACCTCGATGGGGACTAATGAAAAACTGTTTTTT; CDR3: CSATSMGTNEKLFF
D: NA; length: 13; V: TRBV11-1; J: TRBJ2-1; size: few; DNA: TGTGCCAGCAGCTTATCGGATGGAGAGTTCTGCGTCTTC; CDR3: CASSLSDGEFCVF
D: TRBD1; length: 16; V: TRBV24-1; J: TRBJ2-1; size: NA; DNA: TGTGCCACCAGTGATTTTAAGGACAGGGGAAAAGATGAGCAGTTCTTC; CDR3: CATSDFKDRGKDEQFF
D: NA; length: 17; V: TRBV18; J: TRBJ1-4; size: NA; DNA: TGTGCCAGCTCACCACCTCCCTGGACAGATACTAATGAAAAACTGTTTTTT; CDR3: CASSPPPWTDTNEKLFF
D: TRBD1; length: 15; V: TRBV30; J: TRBJ2-1; size: few; DNA: TGTGCCTGGAACAGGGGCAGCGGCTCCTACAATGAGCAGTTCTTC; CDR3: CAWNRGSGSYNEQFF
D: TRBD1; length: 16; V: TRBV5-1; J: TRBJ2-1; size: few; DNA: TGCGCCAGCAGCCTATTACAGGGGCCCTCCTACAATGAGCAGTTCTTC; CDR3: CASSLLQGPSYNEQFF
D: TRBD2; length: 15; V: TRBV28; J: TRBJ2-1; size: few; DNA: TGTGCCAGCAGCCTAGGGACTAGCTGGGTCAATGAGCAGTTCTTC; CDR3: CASSLGTSWVNEQFF
D: NA; length: 13; V: TRBV29-1; J: TRBJ1-1; size: many; DNA: TGCAGCGTGCGGTCGGGTTACAACACTGAAGCTTTCTTT; CDR3: CSVRSGYNTEAFF
D: TRBD1; length: 15; V: TRBV5-5; J: TRBJ2-2; size: NA; DNA: TGTGCCAGCAGCTTGGAAGGACAGGGAACCGGGGAGCTGTTTTTT; CDR3: CASSLEGQGTGELFF
D: TRBD1; length: 18; V: TRBV5-1; J: TRBJ2-1; size: NA; DNA: TGCGCCAGCAGCCCCGGACCTTTAGGGACAGGAGTAGGCAATGAGCAGTTCTTC; CDR3: CASSPGPLGTGVGNEQFF
D: NA; length: 20; V: TRBV12-3/TRBV12-4; J: TRBJ2-1; size: few; DNA: TGTGCCAGCAGTTCAGTAGGGATATCCGGGACGCTTAGCTCCTACAATGAGCAGTTCTTC; CDR3: CASSSVGISGTLSSYNEQFF
D: NA; length: 15; V: TRBV11-2; J: TRBJ2-1; size: many; DNA: TGTGCCAGCAGCTTAACCGGGGGACTCTACAATGAGCAGTTCTTC; CDR3: CASSLTGGLYNEQFF
D: TRBD2; length: 15; V: TRBV5-5; J: TRBJ2-1; size: few; DNA: TGTGCCAGCAGCTTCCGGACTAGAGTGGCCGATGAGCAGTTCTTC; CDR3: CASSFRTRVADEQFF
D: NA; length: 15; V: TRBV5-1; J: TRBJ1-3; size: many; DNA: TGCGCCAGCAGCGTAAACAGGGTGCTCGGAAACACCATATATTTT; CDR3: CASSVNRVLGNTIYF
D: NA; length: 14; V: TRBV10-2; J: TRBJ2-7; size: few; DNA: TGCGCCAGCAGTGAGTGGGACGGGTCCTACGAGCAGTACTTC; CDR3: CASSEWDGSYEQYF
D: NA; length: 13; V: TRBV30; J: TRBJ2-7; size: NA; DNA: TGTGCCTGGAGCGCAAATACAGTCCACGAGCAGTACTTC; CDR3: CAWSANTVHEQYF
D: NA; length: 13; V: TRBV5-1; J: TRBJ2-3; size: NA; DNA: TGCGCCAGCAGTAGCAGCCAATTAGATACGCAGTATTTT; CDR3: CASSSSQLDTQYF